This T cell receptor (beta chain) is from a study of molecular identifiers for immune sequencing clone quantification. The CDR3 is 15 residues long. CDR1 is SGHNT, CDR2 YYREEE, per germline (reference sequence). Trimming shortened V by 3 bases and J by 4 bases, and 16 bases separated the two germline ends. Listed TCR primers and previously described methods were used for bulk TCR libraries. TCRdb itself ran the PCR reads through MiXCR, one entry per CDR3 protein. There are around 470,000 distinct CDR3 sequences in the sample; about 25% occur only once, and roughly 0.77% lies in the top ten. RNA fractions of 10%, 30% or 50% and about 19,000 to 1,100,000 sorted cells were the source of naive CD8 libraries. Naive CD8 T cells underwent sorting with the CD8+CD4-CCR7+CD45RA+ definition.

The sequence came from a human donor in good health. Some libraries in this study had Jurkat cell RNA spiked in. The sample was naive CD8+ T cells from blood, with Jurkat cell RNA spiked in. Subset defined: FACS-sorted CD8+CD4-CCR7+CD45RA+ naive T cells. The chain is built from TRBV5-4 and TRBJ2-5; D gene ambiguous. The CDR3 sequence is CASSYLLAGRETQYF. Written as DNA, the CDR3 is TGTGCCAGCAGCTACCTCTTGGCAGGTCGAGAGACCCAGTACTTC.